The source of this TCR beta chain is a study of blood T cell repertoires in COVID-19. Libraries were prepared by immunoSEQ multiplex PCR; TCRdb keeps only in-frame clonotypes and omits some of them. This sample has about 130,000 clones, with about 89% found just once. V dropped 2 bases and J dropped 0 bases, with 11 bases sitting between them. CDR1 MNHEY and CDR2 SVGAGI come from the germline V gene. The CDR3 is 15 residues long. The sequence derives from a man aged 55 to 70 with active or convalescent COVID-19. The gene calls are TRBV6-5 and TRBJ2-7, with D tentatively TRBD2 (5 bases). Sequenced sample: peripheral blood. The CDR3 here is CASSYPTGSSYEQYF. CDR3 coding DNA: TGTGCCAGCAGTTACCCGACGGGAAGCTCCTACGAGCAGTACTTC.